This record looks at one T cell receptor (beta chain) sequence and its context. This sample stems from a study of T cell changes during pregnancy in multiple sclerosis. V shed 4 bases and J 2 bases; nucleotides not matched to a gene: 6. Germline CDR1 is SGHRS and CDR2 is YFSETQ. The CDR3 length is 15 residues. The table came from immunoSEQ multiplex PCR; TCRdb's copy has only in-frame clones and leaves some out. The table lists 70,000 to 100,000 clones, just under 95% of them singletons. This TCR was sampled from a female donor in good health, enrolled as a control in a pregnancy study. This rearrangement joins TRBV5-1 to TRBJ2-5, with 9 bases lining up with TRBD1. The specimen comprised peripheral blood, sampled in the third trimester of pregnancy. The CDR3 nucleotides read TGCGCCAGCAGCACCGGGACAGGGCCGCAAGAGACCCAGTACTTC. Its protein is CASSTGTGPQETQYF.